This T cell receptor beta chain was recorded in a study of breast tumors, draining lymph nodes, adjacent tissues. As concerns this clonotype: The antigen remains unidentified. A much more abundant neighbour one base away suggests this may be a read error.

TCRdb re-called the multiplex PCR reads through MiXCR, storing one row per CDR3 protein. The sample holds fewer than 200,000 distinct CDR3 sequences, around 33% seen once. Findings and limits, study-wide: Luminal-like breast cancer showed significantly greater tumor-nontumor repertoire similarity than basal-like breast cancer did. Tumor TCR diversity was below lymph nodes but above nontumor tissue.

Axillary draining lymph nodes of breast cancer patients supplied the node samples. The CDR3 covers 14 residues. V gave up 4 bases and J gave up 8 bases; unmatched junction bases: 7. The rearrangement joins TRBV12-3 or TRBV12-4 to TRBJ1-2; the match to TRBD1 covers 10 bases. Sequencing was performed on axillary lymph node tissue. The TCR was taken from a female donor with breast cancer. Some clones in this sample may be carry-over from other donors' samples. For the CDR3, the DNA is TGTGCCAGCAGTTGGGGGGACAGGGGAAGAGGCTACACCTTC. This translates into CASSWGDRGRGYTF.